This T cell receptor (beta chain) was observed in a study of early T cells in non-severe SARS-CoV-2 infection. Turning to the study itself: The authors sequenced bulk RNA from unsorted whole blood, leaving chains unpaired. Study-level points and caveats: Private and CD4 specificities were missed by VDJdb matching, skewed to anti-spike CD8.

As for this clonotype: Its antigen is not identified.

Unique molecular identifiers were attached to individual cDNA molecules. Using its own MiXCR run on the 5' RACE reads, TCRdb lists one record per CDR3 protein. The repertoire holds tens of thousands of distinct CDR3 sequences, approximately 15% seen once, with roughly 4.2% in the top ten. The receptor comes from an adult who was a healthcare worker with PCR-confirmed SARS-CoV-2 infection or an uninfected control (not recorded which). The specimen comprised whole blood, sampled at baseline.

CDR3 in amino acids: CASSLVGIQETQYF. The CDR3 coding sequence is TGTGCCAGCAGTTTAGTGGGCATTCAAGAGACCCAGTACTTC. The gene calls are TRBV28 and TRBJ2-5; D unresolved. The CDR3 is made up of 14 amino acids. Germline-derived CDR1 and CDR2 are MDHEN and SYDVKM. V lost 2 bases, J lost 2 bases, and 9 bases lay in between.